Listed here are 22 T cell receptor beta chains from one sample, sequenced in a study of blood T cell repertoires in COVID-19. TCRdb's copy holds only in-frame clones and misses some; the assay was immunoSEQ multiplex PCR. The sample records 250,000 to 350,000 clones, approximately 83% being singletons. The sequenced sample was PBMCs or T cells enriched from blood (not recorded which). The receptors come from a woman younger than 45 who had recovered from COVID-19.

The V call is TRBV27, the J call TRBJ2-2; 10 nucleotides match TRBD1. The CDR3 loop spans 19 amino acids. V lost 0 bases, J lost 2 bases, and 9 bases stayed unmatched. Germline CDR1 and CDR2: MNHEY and SMNVEV (reference sequence). The CDR3 DNA follows: TGTGCCAGCAGTTTATCGGCCGGGACAGGGGAACATAACACCGGGGAGCTGTTTTTT. It codes for CASSLSAGTGEHNTGELFF.

This clone has a single count. V usage is TRBV6-5 and J usage is TRBJ1-1, with D maybe TRBD1 (5 bases). The germline CDR1 and CDR2 sequences are MNHEY and SVGAGI. V was shortened by 8 bases and J by 4 bases, with 20 bases between the two germline ends. This CDR3 comprises 15 residues. CDR3 loop: CASGNKGSGGTEAFF. Written as DNA, the CDR3 is TGTGCCAGCGGTAACAAGGGGTCGGGAGGCACTGAAGCTTTCTTT.

CDR3 in amino acids: CSASGRGLYGNQPQHF. The CDR3, as DNA: TGCAGTGCTAGTGGCAGGGGGCTGTACGGCAATCAGCCCCAGCATTTT. This sequence joins TRBV20-1 and TRBJ1-5; 8 bases are shared with TRBD1. CDR1 and CDR2 (germline): DFQATT, SNEGSKA (reference sequence). Trimming removed 3 bases from V and 2 bases from J; junction bases left unmatched: 9. The length of the CDR3 is 16 residues.

This clone showed up just a few times. This chain uses TRBV27 with TRBJ1-1; tentatively, D is TRBD1 (5 bases). This CDR3 has 13 amino acids. The V end lost 5 bases, the J end lost 10 bases, and 17 bases lay between the germline ends. Germline-derived CDR1 and CDR2 are MNHEY and SMNVEV (reference sequence). The CDR3 bases are TGTGCCAGCAGTCCCTGGACCGGTGGGGCAGCTTTCTTT. The encoded protein is CASSPWTGGAAFF.

The gene calls are TRBV25-1 and TRBJ2-1; 12 bases are shared with TRBD2. Per the germline V gene, CDR1 is MGHDK and CDR2 is SYGVNS. CDR3 length equals 15 residues. V lost 6 bases, J lost 5 bases, and 5 bases stayed unmatched. The CDR3 sequence: CASSLTSGSNNEQFF. DNA of the CDR3: TGTGCCAGCAGCTTGACTAGCGGGAGCAACAATGAGCAGTTCTTC.

The chain combines TRBV12-3 or TRBV12-4 with TRBJ2-5; 8 bases fit TRBD2. The CDR3 consists of 13 residues. Germline trimming cut 6 bases from V and 5 bases from J; bases unmatched to any gene: 5. CDR3: CASRREEGETQYF. The CDR3 DNA reads TGTGCCAGCAGGCGGGAGGAGGGTGAGACCCAGTACTTC.

The chain joins TRBV27 to TRBJ2-7; the D gene is possibly TRBD1 (7 bases). Deletions cut 6 bases from V and 4 bases from J, with 16 bases between. The CDR3 has 14 residues. CDR1 and CDR2 from the germline V gene are MNHEY and SMNVEV (reference sequence). The CDR3 DNA sequence: TGTGCCAGCAGGGTGTCACAGGGGACTTACGAGCAGTACTTC. Protein sequence: CASRVSQGTYEQYF.

This clone was counted a single time. The chain combines TRBV15 with TRBJ1-5; D is perhaps TRBD1 (5 bases). The CDR3 spans 17 residues. The V gene lost 0 bases and the J gene lost 2 bases, with 14 bases spanning the gap. Germline V lookup: CDR1 LNHNV, CDR2 YYDKDF (reference sequence). The CDR3 loop is CATSRDRQGWGNQPQHF. In DNA, the CDR3 is TGTGCCACCAGCAGAGATCGTCAGGGATGGGGCAATCAGCCCCAGCATTTT.

The V gene is TRBV15, the J gene TRBJ1-6; the match to TRBD1 covers 9 bases. There are 18 residues in the CDR3. Germline V CDR1 and CDR2: LNHNV, YYDKDF (reference sequence). J gave up 1 base and V 9 bases, and 13 bases lay outside the gene matches. The CDR3 DNA sequence: TGTGCCACGACAACAGGGGGCAACGTTCGGTCCTATAATTCACCCCTCCACTTT. This encodes CATTTGGNVRSYNSPLHF.

V is TRBV29-1 and J is TRBJ2-7; TRBD2 matches 12 bases. The V segment lost 4 bases and the J segment 5 bases; nucleotides outside the gene matches: 6. CDR1 is SQVTM and CDR2 is ANQGSEA in the germline V gene. The CDR3 has 14 amino acids. This CDR3 is CSVGMSSGRDEQYF. The DNA for the CDR3 is TGCAGCGTTGGTATGTCTAGCGGGAGGGACGAGCAGTACTTC.

This clone was found once. The V and J genes are TRBV24-1 and TRBJ2-7; D uncertain. Germline V lookup: CDR1 KGHDR, CDR2 SFDVKD. V lost 4 bases, J lost 5 bases, and 5 bases lay in between. There are 11 residues in the CDR3. The chain's CDR3 is CATSDQNEQYF. In nucleotides, the CDR3 is TGTGCCACCAGTGACCAGAACGAGCAGTACTTC.

Turning to this clone: A far larger clone differs by one base, so this is likely a read error. V usage is TRBV3-1 (or the pseudogene TRBV3-2) and J usage is TRBJ1-2; D is undetermined. Germline CDR1 reads LGHDT; CDR2 reads YNNKEL (reference sequence). The germline V and J ends were trimmed by 4 bases and 4 bases, with 10 bases remaining between them. CDR3 length equals 13 residues. CDR3 sequence reads: CASSPDGSYGYTF. DNA for the CDR3: TGTGCCAGCAGCCCTGACGGGAGCTATGGCTACACCTTC.

The chain combines TRBV5-1 with TRBJ1-1; possible D gene TRBD1, 6 bases. The CDR3 sequence is 16 residues long. Deletions cut 5 bases from V and 3 bases from J, with 20 bases between. The germline CDR1 and CDR2 sequences are SGHRS and YFSETQ. The CDR3 loop is CASRGGTNLGDTEAFF. In DNA, the CDR3 is TGCGCCAGCAGAGGGGGAACCAACTTGGGGGACACTGAAGCTTTCTTT.

The J gene is TRBJ2-1, the V gene TRBV5-5; 10 nucleotides line up with TRBD2. The CDR3 loop spans 17 amino acids. Germline values: CDR1 SGHKS, CDR2 YYEKEE (reference sequence). V lost 4 bases to trimming and J lost 4 bases; unmatched junction nucleotides: 11. CDR3 nucleotides: TGTGCCAGCAGCCCACTACCACTAGCGGGACTATACAATGAGCAGTTCTTC. This codes for CASSPLPLAGLYNEQFF.

The table lists this clone with a few counts. CDR3 region: CATSDLRGNEQYF. CDR3 nucleotide sequence: TGTGCCACCAGTGATTTACGGGGGAACGAGCAGTACTTC. The chain has TRBV24-1 and TRBJ2-7; tentatively, D is TRBD2 (6 bases). Trimming left V 1 base short and J 5 bases short, with 8 bases between. Per germline, CDR1 KGHDR and CDR2 SFDVKD. The CDR3 runs to 13 residues.

The chain couples TRBV7-3 to TRBJ2-1, with D perhaps TRBD2 (5 bases). The V end was cut by 8 bases, the J end by 0 bases, with 17 bases between. The CDR3 has 16 amino acids. Looked up from germline, CDR1 is SGHTA and CDR2 is FQGTGA. The CDR3: CASGPSGSSSYNEQFF. DNA of the CDR3: TGTGCCAGCGGGCCCTCGGGGTCGAGCTCCTACAATGAGCAGTTCTTC.

The V call is TRBV7-8, the J call TRBJ1-2, with D maybe TRBD1 (6 bases). Trimming took off 2 bases at V and 5 bases at J, with 15 bases between the two ends. Germline V gene lookup returns CDR1 SGHVS and CDR2 FQNEAQ. The CDR3 is 15 amino acids. In nucleotides, the CDR3 is TGTGCCAGCAGCTTAACCCCCACAACAGGGTATGGCTACACCTTC. Encoded protein: CASSLTPTTGYGYTF. Full variable domain (rest looked up from reference TRBV7-8 and TRBJ1-2): GAGVSQSPRYKVAKRGQDVALRCDPISGHVSLFWYQQALGQGPEFLTYFQNEAQLDKSGLPSDRFFAERPEGSVSTLKIQRTQQEDSAVYLCASSLTPTTGYGYTFGSGTRLTVV.

The genes are TRBV9 and TRBJ2-6; a weak D match, TRBD2 (6 bases). Germline V gene lookup returns CDR1 SGDLS and CDR2 YYNGEE. The length of the CDR3 is 19 residues. V shed 0 bases and J shed 0 bases, with 16 bases lying between them. CDR3 amino acids: CASSVVGRTPYSGANVLTF. The CDR3 DNA sequence: TGTGCCAGCAGCGTAGTTGGGAGGACACCGTACTCTGGGGCCAACGTCCTGACTTTC.

This chain connects TRBV7-9 to TRBJ1-1; 11 bases agree with TRBD1. Germline assignment: CDR1 SEHNR and CDR2 FQNEAQ (reference sequence). The CDR3 is made up of 16 amino acids. Unmatched junction bases numbered 10, after V lost 5 bases and J lost 5 bases. The CDR3 DNA reads as TGTGCCAGCAGCCCCAAAAGGGGACAGGGGGATACTGAAGCTTTCTTT. It encodes CASSPKRGQGDTEAFF.

The chain links TRBV7-9 to TRBJ1-3, with no clear D. The CDR3 consists of 18 residues. V lost 2 bases and J lost 4, with 21 bases in between. Germline CDR1 is SEHNR and CDR2 is FQNEAQ (reference sequence). This chain's CDR3 is CASSLRPPQSSEGNTIYF. The DNA of the CDR3 is TGTGCCAGCAGCTTAAGACCACCACAGTCAAGTGAAGGAAACACCATATATTTT.

The chain combines TRBV6-2 or TRBV6-3 with TRBJ2-1, with a possible D match to TRBD2 (5 bases). Germline V CDR1 and CDR2: MNHEY, SVGEGT. This CDR3 region has 17 residues. The V and J ends lost 4 bases and 7 bases respectively, with 23 bases between them. Here the CDR3 reads CASSFRPRTSLINEQFF. The CDR3 bases are TGTGCCAGCAGTTTCAGACCCCGCACTAGTTTGATTAATGAGCAGTTCTTC.

The chain combines TRBV29-1 with TRBJ1-5; D is perhaps TRBD1 (5 bases). The CDR3 is made up of 13 amino acids. Germline V gene sequence: CDR1 SQVTM, CDR2 ANQGSEA. Trimming took 4 bases from V and 7 from J, leaving 14 bases between them. CDR3 sequence: CSVVEGPKQPQHF. The CDR3 DNA reads as TGCAGCGTTGTGGAGGGGCCCAAGCAGCCCCAGCATTTT.